These T cell receptor beta chains were read from a single sample in a study of blood T cell repertoires in COVID-19. Measured with immunoSEQ multiplex PCR; TCRdb has only the in-frame clones, and not every one. The sample includes 190,000 or so clones, around nine tenths of them seen just once. The sample taken for sequencing was PBMCs or T cells enriched from blood (not recorded which). These receptors originate from a woman aged 30 to 39 who had been exposed to COVID-19. Each CDR3 is given with its conserved first and last residue. D genes are given only for firm matches. Expanded clones are given a class, and other clones once, few, many or no size at all.

d_call cdr3_length j_call v_call clone_size cdr3_aa cdr3_nt
. 14 TRBJ1-5 TRBV10-1 . CASRRGQDNQPQHF TGCGCCAGCAGGAGAGGGCAGGACAATCAGCCCCAGCATTTT
TRBD2 18 TRBJ2-2 TRBV3-1/TRBV3-2 . CASSRPLSGGAGTGELFF TGTGCCAGCAGCCGTCCGCTCAGCGGGGGGGCCGGAACCGGGGAGCTGTTTTTT
TRBD2 16 TRBJ2-1 TRBV18 . CASSPLSGGQGNEQFF TGTGCCAGCTCACCCCTTAGCGGGGGGCAGGGTAATGAGCAGTTCTTC
. 13 TRBJ1-4 TRBV5-6 . CASSLQGSEKLFF TGTGCCAGCAGCTTGCAGGGGAGTGAAAAACTGTTTTTT
. 16 TRBJ2-7 TRBV6-5 . CASSYTRDSFPYEQYF TGTGCCAGCAGTTACACCCGGGACTCCTTTCCCTACGAGCAGTACTTC
TRBD1 14 TRBJ2-7 TRBV6-5 medium-sized CASNTGTGSGEQYF TGTGCCAGCAATACCGGGACAGGGAGCGGTGAGCAGTACTTC
TRBD1 14 TRBJ1-2 TRBV18 few CASSPRDRDYGYTF TGTGCCAGCTCACCCCGGGACAGGGACTATGGCTACACCTTC
. 12 TRBJ2-3 TRBV6-5 . CASMGGFLSSDF TGTGCCAGCATGGGCGGGTTCCTGAGTTCGGATTTT
. 16 TRBJ1-3 TRBV7-9 . CASSKQVGDSRNTIYF TGTGCCAGCAGCAAACAGGTCGGCGACTCAAGAAACACCATATATTTT
TRBD1 15 TRBJ1-1 TRBV11-3 . CASEVPGGVDTEAFF TGTGCCAGCGAGGTGCCAGGGGGTGTAGACACTGAAGCTTTCTTT
TRBD1 14 TRBJ1-3 TRBV10-3 . CAISEPGQGVTIYF TGTGCCATCAGTGAGCCCGGACAGGGGGTAACCATATATTTT
TRBD1 16 TRBJ2-4 TRBV7-9 . CASSLSDGQARNIQYF TGTGCCAGCAGCTTATCTGACGGACAGGCACGGAACATTCAGTACTTC
. 11 TRBJ1-1 TRBV12-3/TRBV12-4 . CASSFGKMAFF TGTGCCAGCAGTTTCGGGAAGATGGCTTTCTTT
TRBD2 15 TRBJ2-5 TRBV5-5 . CASRMGLARQETQYF TGTGCCAGCAGGATGGGACTAGCGCGTCAAGAGACCCAGTACTTC
TRBD1 16 TRBJ2-7 TRBV11-2 . CASSLRTGVSTAEQYF TGTGCCAGCAGCTTGAGAACAGGGGTGTCTACGGCGGAGCAGTACTTC
. 13 TRBJ1-2 TRBV10-1 . CASSESASYGYTF TGCGCCAGCAGTGAGTCCGCTAGTTATGGCTACACCTTC
TRBD2 16 TRBJ2-3 TRBV2 . CASSAGLATITDTQYF TGTGCCAGCAGTGCCGGACTAGCGACTATCACAGATACGCAGTATTTT
TRBD1 15 TRBJ1-5 TRBV4-1 . CASSPGTGEGQPQHF TGCGCCAGCAGCCCCGGGACAGGGGAAGGTCAGCCCCAGCATTTT
. 12 TRBJ1-1 TRBV29-1 . CSVDRGNTEAFF TGCAGCGTTGATAGGGGCAACACTGAAGCTTTCTTT
. 12 TRBJ1-1 TRBV12-3/TRBV12-4 . CASSFGRVGAFF TGTGCCAGCAGTTTCGGCAGGGTGGGAGCTTTCTTT
. 15 TRBJ2-5 TRBV5-1 once CASSGLQGGQETQYF TGCGCCAGCTCGGGCCTACAGGGGGGGCAAGAGACCCAGTACTTC
. 13 TRBJ2-3 TRBV11-3 . CASRGDSGGTQYF TGTGCCAGCAGAGGGGACTCCGGAGGGACGCAGTATTTT
TRBD1 15 TRBJ1-2 TRBV5-5 . CASSYPGQANYGYTF TGTGCCAGCAGTTACCCTGGACAGGCGAACTATGGCTACACCTTC
TRBD1 18 TRBJ2-2 TRBV5-6 . CASSLGQGGGRVAGELFF TGTGCCAGCAGCTTAGGACAGGGGGGTGGGCGCGTGGCCGGGGAGCTGTTTTTT
TRBD1 13 TRBJ1-2 TRBV2 . CASSAGGTYGYTF TGTGCCAGCAGTGCAGGGGGAACCTATGGCTACACCTTC
TRBD1 13 TRBJ1-2 TRBV2 . CASWTGGDYGYTF TGTGCCAGCTGGACAGGGGGCGACTATGGCTACACCTTC
TRBD1 16 TRBJ2-7 TRBV7-9 . CASSFYRDSGSYEQYF TGTGCCAGCAGCTTTTACCGGGACAGCGGATCCTACGAGCAGTACTTC
. 14 TRBJ1-3 TRBV19 . CASSSGNSGNTIYF TGTGCCAGTAGTTCAGGGAACTCCGGAAACACCATATATTTT